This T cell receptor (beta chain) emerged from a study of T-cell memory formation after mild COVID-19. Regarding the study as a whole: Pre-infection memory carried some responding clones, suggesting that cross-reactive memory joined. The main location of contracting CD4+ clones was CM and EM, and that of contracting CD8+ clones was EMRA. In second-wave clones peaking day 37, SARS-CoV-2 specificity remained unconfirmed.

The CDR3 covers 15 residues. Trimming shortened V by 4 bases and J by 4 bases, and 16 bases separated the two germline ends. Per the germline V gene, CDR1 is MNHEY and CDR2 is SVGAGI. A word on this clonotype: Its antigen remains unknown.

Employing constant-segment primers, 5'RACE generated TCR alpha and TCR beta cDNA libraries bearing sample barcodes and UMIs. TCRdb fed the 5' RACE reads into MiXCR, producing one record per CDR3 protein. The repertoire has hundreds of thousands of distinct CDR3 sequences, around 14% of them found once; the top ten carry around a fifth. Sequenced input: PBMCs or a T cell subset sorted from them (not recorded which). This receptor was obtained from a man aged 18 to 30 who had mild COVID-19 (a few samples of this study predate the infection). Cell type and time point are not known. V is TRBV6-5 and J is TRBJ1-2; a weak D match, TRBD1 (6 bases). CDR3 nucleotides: TGTGCCAGCAGTTGGGCTGGAGGACAGAGCTATGGCTACACCTTC. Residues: CASSWAGGQSYGYTF.